The 6 T cell receptor beta chains given below trace back to one sample, sequenced in a study of blood T cell repertoires in COVID-19. Profiled with immunoSEQ multiplex PCR; TCRdb holds only in-frame clones, not every one. Of 87,000 or so clones detected, more than 75% appear once; the ten largest clones hold less than 5%. The sample taken for sequencing was peripheral blood. The receptors come from a woman older than 75 with acute or convalescent COVID-19.

CDR3 sequence reads: CASRRQNTEAFF. The CDR3, as DNA: TGTGCCAGCCGGCGACAGAACACTGAAGCTTTCTTT. The chain has TRBV7-9 and TRBJ1-1; no clear D. Germline V CDR1 and CDR2: SEHNR, FQNEAQ (reference sequence). The CDR3 is 12 amino acids. V was pared by 8 bases and J by 1 base, with 8 bases between.

The V call is TRBV30, the J call TRBJ1-4, with 8 bases that match TRBD1. This CDR3 has 15 amino acids. The ends lost 4 bases at V and 4 bases at J; junction bases unmatched: 8. Germline V gives CDR1 GTSNPN, CDR2 SVGIG (reference sequence). The CDR3 coding sequence is TGTGCCTGGACTATCTCCGGGACAGGTAATGAAAAACTGTTTTTT. Its translation is CAWTISGTGNEKLFF.

The chain uses TRBV15 and TRBJ2-1; TRBD2 matches at 11 bases. CDR3 size: 15 residues. V shed 4 bases and J 7 bases; nucleotides not matched to a gene: 6. Germline values: CDR1 LNHNV, CDR2 YYDKDF (reference sequence). Written as DNA, the CDR3 is TGTGCCACCAGCACCTTAGCGGGAGGGCCAAATGAGCAGTTCTTC. This codes for CATSTLAGGPNEQFF. The full variable domain, completed using reference TRBV15 and TRBJ2-1, is DAMVIQNPRYQVTQFGKPVTLSCSQTLNHNVMYWYQQKSSQAPKLLFHYYDKDFNNEADTPDNFQSRRPNTSFCFLDIRSPGLGDTAMYLCATSTLAGGPNEQFFGPGTRLTVL.

V usage is TRBV5-1 and J usage is TRBJ2-7; 8 bases agree with TRBD1. The CDR3 is made up of 14 amino acids. After removal of 4 bases from V and 5 bases from J, the junction contained 8 bases not matched to a gene. Germline V gene sequence: CDR1 SGHRS, CDR2 YFSETQ. The CDR3 loop is CASSRGNRGDEQYF. CDR3 sequence (DNA): TGCGCCAGCAGCCGCGGAAACAGGGGGGACGAGCAGTACTTC.

The chain employs TRBV7-2 and TRBJ2-3, with 7 positions matching TRBD2. Germline assignment: CDR1 SGHTA and CDR2 FQGNSA. This CDR3 has 18 residues. V dropped 0 bases and J dropped 0; count of bases not matched to a gene: 9. DNA for the CDR3: TGTGCCAGCAGCTTAGCGCAGGGAGCGGGATTGAGCACAGATACGCAGTATTTT. Translated, it gives CASSLAQGAGLSTDTQYF.

The chain combines TRBV19 with TRBJ1-4; tentatively, D is TRBD1 (5 bases). CDR1 and CDR2 (germline): LNHDA, SQIVND (reference sequence). The CDR3 runs 15 residues. V lost 3 bases, J lost 7 bases, and 15 bases lay in between. The CDR3 sequence is CASSISTGTPEKLFF. The CDR3, as DNA: TGTGCCAGTAGTATTTCCACCGGGACTCCTGAAAAACTGTTTTTT.